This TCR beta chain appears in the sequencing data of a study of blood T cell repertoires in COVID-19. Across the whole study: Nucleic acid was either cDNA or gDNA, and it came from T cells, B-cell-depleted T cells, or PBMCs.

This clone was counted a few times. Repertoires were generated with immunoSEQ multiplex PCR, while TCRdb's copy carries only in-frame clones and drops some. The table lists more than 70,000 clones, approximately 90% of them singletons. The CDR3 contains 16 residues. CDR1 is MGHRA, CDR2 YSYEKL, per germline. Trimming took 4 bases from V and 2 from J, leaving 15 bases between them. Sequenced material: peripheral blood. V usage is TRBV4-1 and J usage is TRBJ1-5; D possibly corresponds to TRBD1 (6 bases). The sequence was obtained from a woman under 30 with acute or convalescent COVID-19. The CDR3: CASSPRGGGGNQPQHF. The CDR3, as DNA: TGCGCCAGCAGCCCCCGCGGGGGCGGTGGCAATCAGCCCCAGCATTTT.